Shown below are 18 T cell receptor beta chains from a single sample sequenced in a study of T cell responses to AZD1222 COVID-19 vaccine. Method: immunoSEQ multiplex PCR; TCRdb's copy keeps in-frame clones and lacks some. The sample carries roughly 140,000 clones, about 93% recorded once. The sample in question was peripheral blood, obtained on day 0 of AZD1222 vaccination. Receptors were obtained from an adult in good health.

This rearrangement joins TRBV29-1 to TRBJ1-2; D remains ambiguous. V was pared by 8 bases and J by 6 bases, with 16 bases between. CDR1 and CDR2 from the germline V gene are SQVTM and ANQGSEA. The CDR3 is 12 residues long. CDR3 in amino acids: CSPGEFSDGYTF. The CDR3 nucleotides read TGCAGCCCCGGGGAGTTTTCGGATGGCTACACCTTC.

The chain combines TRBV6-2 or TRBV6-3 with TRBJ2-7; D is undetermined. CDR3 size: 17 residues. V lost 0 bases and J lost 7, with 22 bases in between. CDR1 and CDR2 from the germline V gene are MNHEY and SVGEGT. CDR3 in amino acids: CASSYSLRLLDPSEQYF. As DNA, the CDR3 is TGTGCCAGCAGTTACTCTCTCCGGCTACTGGACCCCAGTGAGCAGTACTTC.

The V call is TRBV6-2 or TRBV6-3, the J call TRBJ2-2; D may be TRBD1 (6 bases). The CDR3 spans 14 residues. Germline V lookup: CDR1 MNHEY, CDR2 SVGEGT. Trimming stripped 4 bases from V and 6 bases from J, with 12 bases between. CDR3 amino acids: CASSSGTLAGELFF. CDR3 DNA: TGTGCCAGCAGTTCCGGGACACTTGCCGGGGAGCTGTTTTTT.

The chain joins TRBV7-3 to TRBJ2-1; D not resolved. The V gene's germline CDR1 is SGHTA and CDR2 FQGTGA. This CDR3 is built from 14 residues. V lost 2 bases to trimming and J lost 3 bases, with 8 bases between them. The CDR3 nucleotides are TGTGCCAGCAGCTTAGGCTTAAACTACAATGAGCAGTTCTTC. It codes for CASSLGLNYNEQFF.

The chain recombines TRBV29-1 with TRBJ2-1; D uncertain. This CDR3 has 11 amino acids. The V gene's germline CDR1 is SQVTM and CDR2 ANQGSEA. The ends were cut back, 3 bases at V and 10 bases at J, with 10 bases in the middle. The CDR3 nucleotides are TGCAGCGTTGAGAGTAGGCGAGAGCAGTTCTTC. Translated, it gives CSVESRREQFF.

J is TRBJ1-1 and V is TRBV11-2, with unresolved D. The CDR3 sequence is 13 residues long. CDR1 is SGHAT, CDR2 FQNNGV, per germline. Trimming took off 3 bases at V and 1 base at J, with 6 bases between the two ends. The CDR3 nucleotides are TGTGCCAGCAGCTTTCTTAGGAACACTGAAGCTTTCTTT. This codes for CASSFLRNTEAFF.

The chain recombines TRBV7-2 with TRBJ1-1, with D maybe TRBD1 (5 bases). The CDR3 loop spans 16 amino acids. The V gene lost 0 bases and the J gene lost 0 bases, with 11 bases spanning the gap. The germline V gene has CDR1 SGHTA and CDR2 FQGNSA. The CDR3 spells CASSLAAGVVNTEAFF. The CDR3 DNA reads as TGTGCCAGCAGCTTAGCCGCGGGGGTTGTGAACACTGAAGCTTTCTTT. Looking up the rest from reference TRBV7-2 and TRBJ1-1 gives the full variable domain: GAGVSQSPSNKVTEKGKDVELRCDPISGHTALYWYRQSLGQGLEFLIYFQGNSAPDKSGLPSDRFSAERTGGSVSTLTIQRTQQEDSAVYLCASSLAAGVVNTEAFFGQGTRLTVV.

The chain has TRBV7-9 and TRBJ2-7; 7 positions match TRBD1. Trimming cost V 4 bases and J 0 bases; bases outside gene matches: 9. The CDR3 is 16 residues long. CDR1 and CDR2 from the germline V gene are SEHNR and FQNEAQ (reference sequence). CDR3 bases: TGTGCCAGCAGCTCCTCGACAGGGATCCTCTCCTACGAGCAGTACTTC. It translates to CASSSSTGILSYEQYF.

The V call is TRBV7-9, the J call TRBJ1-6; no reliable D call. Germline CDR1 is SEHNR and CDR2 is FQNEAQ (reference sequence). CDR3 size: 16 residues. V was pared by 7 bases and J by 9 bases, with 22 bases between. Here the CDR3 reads CASTQGSHNRGSPLHF. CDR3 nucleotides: TGTGCCAGCACCCAAGGGTCCCACAACCGGGGTTCACCCCTCCACTTT.

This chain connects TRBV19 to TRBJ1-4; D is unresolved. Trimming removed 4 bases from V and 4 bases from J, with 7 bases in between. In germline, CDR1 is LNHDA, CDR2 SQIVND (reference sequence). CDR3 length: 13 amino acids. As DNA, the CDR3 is TGTGCCAGTAGTACAGCAGTTAATGAAAAACTGTTTTTT. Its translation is CASSTAVNEKLFF.

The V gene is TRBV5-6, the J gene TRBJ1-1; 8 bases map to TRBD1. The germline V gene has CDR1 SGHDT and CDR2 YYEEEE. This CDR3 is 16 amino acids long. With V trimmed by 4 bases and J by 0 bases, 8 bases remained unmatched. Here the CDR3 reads CASSTGTGYMNTEAFF. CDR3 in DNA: TGTGCCAGCAGCACGGGGACAGGTTATATGAACACTGAAGCTTTCTTT. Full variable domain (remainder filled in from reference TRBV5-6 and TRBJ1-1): DAGVTQSPTHLIKTRGQQVTLRCSPKSGHDTVSWYQQALGQGPQFIFQYYEEEERQRGNFPDRFSGHQFPNYSSELNVNALLLGDSALYLCASSTGTGYMNTEAFFGQGTRLTVV.

The chain's CDR3 is CASSLASGSFGANVLTF. CDR3 nucleotide sequence: TGTGCCAGCAGCTTAGCGAGCGGGAGCTTTGGGGCCAACGTCCTGACTTTC. V is TRBV7-6 and J is TRBJ2-6, with 8 bases aligning to TRBD2. V dropped 0 bases and J dropped 3; count of bases not matched to a gene: 4. This CDR3 has 17 residues. Per germline, CDR1 SGHVS and CDR2 FNYEAQ.

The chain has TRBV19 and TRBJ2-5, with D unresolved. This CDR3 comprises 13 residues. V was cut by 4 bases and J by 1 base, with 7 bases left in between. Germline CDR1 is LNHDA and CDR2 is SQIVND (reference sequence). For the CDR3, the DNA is TGTGCCAGTAGTAAGCTCAGCCAAGAGACCCAGTACTTC. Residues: CASSKLSQETQYF.

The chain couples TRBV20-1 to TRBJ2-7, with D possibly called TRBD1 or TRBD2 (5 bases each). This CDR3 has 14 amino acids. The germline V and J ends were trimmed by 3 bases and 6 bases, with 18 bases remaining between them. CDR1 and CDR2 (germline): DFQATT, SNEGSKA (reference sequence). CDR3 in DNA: TGCAGTGCTAGTCCGGGGCCCGCCACCCGCGAGCAGTACTTC. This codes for CSASPGPATREQYF.

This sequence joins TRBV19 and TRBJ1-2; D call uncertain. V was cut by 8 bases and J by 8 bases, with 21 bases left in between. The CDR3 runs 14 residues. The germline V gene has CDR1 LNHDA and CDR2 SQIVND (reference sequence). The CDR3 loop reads CASLHGRAEGGYTF. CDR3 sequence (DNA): TGTGCCAGTCTCCACGGACGGGCCGAAGGAGGCTACACCTTC.

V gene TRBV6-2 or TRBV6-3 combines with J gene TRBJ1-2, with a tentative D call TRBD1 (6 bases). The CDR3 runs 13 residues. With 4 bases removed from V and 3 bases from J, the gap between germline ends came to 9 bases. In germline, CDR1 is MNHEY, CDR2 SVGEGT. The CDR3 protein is CASSWRGDYGYTF. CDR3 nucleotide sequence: TGTGCCAGCAGTTGGAGGGGGGACTATGGCTACACCTTC.

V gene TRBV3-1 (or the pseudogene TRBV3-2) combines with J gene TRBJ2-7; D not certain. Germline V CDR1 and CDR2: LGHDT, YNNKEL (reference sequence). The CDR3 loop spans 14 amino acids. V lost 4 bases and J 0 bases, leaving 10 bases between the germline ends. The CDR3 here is CASSPTRASYEQYF. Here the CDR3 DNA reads TGTGCCAGCAGCCCGACCCGGGCCTCCTACGAGCAGTACTTC.

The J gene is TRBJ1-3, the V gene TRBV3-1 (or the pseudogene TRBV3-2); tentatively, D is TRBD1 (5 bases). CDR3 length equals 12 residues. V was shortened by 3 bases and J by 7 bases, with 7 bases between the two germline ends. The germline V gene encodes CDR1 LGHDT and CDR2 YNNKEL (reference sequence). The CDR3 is CASSHPGNTIYF. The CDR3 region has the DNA TGTGCCAGCAGCCATCCAGGGAACACCATATATTTT.